Listed here are 32 T cell receptor beta chains from one sample, sequenced in a study of blood T cells in healthy people across ages. The use of a sample-barcoded 5' primer and a J-beta primer mix characterized a second PCR of roughly 6 to 11 cycles. TCRdb re-derived calls from the 5' RACE reads in MiXCR, one entry per CDR3 protein. The sample holds around 2 million distinct CDR3 sequences, 30% to 40% seen once. The sequencing input was blood. The receptors were sampled from a human donor in good health.

This clonotype was observed many times. This chain joins TRBV15 and TRBJ2-1; D is unresolved. The V gene's germline CDR1 is LNHNV and CDR2 YYDKDF (reference sequence). The length of the CDR3 is 15 residues. Trimming stripped 7 bases from V and 5 bases from J, with 18 bases between. The CDR3 DNA reads TGTGCCACCACCGATGACTCAAAGAGCGACAATGAGCAGTTCTTC. Translation: CATTDDSKSDNEQFF.

This clonotype was seen many times. This rearrangement joins TRBV27 to TRBJ2-1, with D tentatively TRBD1 or TRBD2 (5 bases each). V was shortened by 6 bases and J by 0 bases, with 21 bases between the two germline ends. There are 18 residues in the CDR3. Germline values: CDR1 MNHEY, CDR2 SMNVEV (reference sequence). This chain's CDR3 is CASSLMPRDHPSYNEQFF. CDR3 coding DNA: TGTGCCAGCAGCTTAATGCCCAGGGACCATCCCTCCTACAATGAGCAGTTCTTC.

This clonotype turned up a few times. V usage is TRBV20-1 and J usage is TRBJ2-1; maybe TRBD2 (5 bases). The CDR3 consists of 15 residues. The germline CDR1 and CDR2 sequences are DFQATT and SNEGSKA (reference sequence). The V and J ends lost 0 bases and 7 bases respectively, with 16 bases between them. The CDR3 loop is CSAREKFRGRNEQFF. In DNA form, the CDR3 reads TGCAGTGCTAGAGAAAAATTCCGCGGGCGGAATGAGCAGTTCTTC.

The V gene is TRBV7-2, the J gene TRBJ2-5; D perhaps matches TRBD1 (5 bases). Trimming left V 5 bases short and J 5 bases short, with 15 bases between. This CDR3 comprises 14 residues. Germline V gene data show CDR1 as SGHTA and CDR2 as FQGNSA. The DNA for the CDR3 is TGTGCCAGCAGCACAGCTAGGGGAAAGGAGACCCAGTACTTC. It is translated as CASSTARGKETQYF.

V usage is TRBV13 and J usage is TRBJ2-1, with 9 nucleotides matching TRBD2. J was trimmed by 8 bases and V by 2 bases; bases with no gene match: 7. Germline CDR1 reads PRHDT; CDR2 reads FYEKMQ (reference sequence). This CDR3 spans 15 amino acids. CDR3 loop: CASSLRRGGQDEQFF. Here the CDR3 DNA reads TGTGCCAGCAGCTTAAGGCGGGGGGGCCAAGATGAGCAGTTCTTC.

V gene TRBV28 combines with J gene TRBJ2-7; weak D call: TRBD1 (6 bases). Germline V gene data show CDR1 as MDHEN and CDR2 as SYDVKM. The CDR3 sequence is 16 residues long. Trimming cost V 5 bases and J 3 bases, with 20 bases left between them. The CDR3 region is CASSPRLDSLFYEQYF. The CDR3 DNA reads as TGTGCCAGCAGTCCGCGGTTGGACAGTTTATTCTACGAGCAGTACTTC.

There are many counts of this clonotype. The chain combines TRBV6-2 or TRBV6-3 with TRBJ2-4, with no clear D. CDR3 length: 11 residues. Trimming left V 2 bases short and J 6 bases short, with 2 bases between. Germline lookup yields CDR1 MNHEY and CDR2 SVGEGT. The CDR3: CASSYGNIQYF. The CDR3 region has the DNA TGTGCCAGCAGTTACGGAAACATTCAGTACTTC.

The genes are TRBV12-3 or TRBV12-4 and TRBJ2-1; D unclear. This CDR3 comprises 11 residues. V was clipped by 6 bases and J by 9 bases, with 9 bases between them. In DNA form, the CDR3 reads TGTGCCAGCAGGAAGGTGGGTGAGCAGTTCTTC. This codes for CASRKVGEQFF.

This clonotype has a handful of counts. This chain connects TRBV5-1 to TRBJ2-3, with a weak D call TRBD1 (7 bases). Per the germline V gene, CDR1 is SGHRS and CDR2 is YFSETQ. The CDR3 runs 16 residues. Between the trimmed V and J ends, which lost 6 bases and 3 bases, there was a span of 20 bases. The CDR3 sequence is CASTLGQVSGTDTQYF. DNA of the CDR3: TGCGCCAGCACCCTAGGACAGGTCAGCGGGACAGATACGCAGTATTTT.

With regard to this clonotype: This clone may be a read error of a much larger clone one base away. V and J are TRBV5-1 and TRBJ1-4, with D possibly TRBD1 on 5 matching bases. Germline CDR1 SGHRS, CDR2 YFSETQ. This CDR3 comprises 15 residues. CDR3 nucleotide sequence: TGCGCCAGCAGAATTGCCGGGACCGGCCAAGAAAAACGGTTTTTT. Translating gives CASRIAGTGQEKRFF.

The CDR3 bases are TGTGCCAGCAGCTTTTGGGGGGCCTCTGGAAACACCATATATTTT. Its translation: CASSFWGASGNTIYF. The chain employs TRBV5-5 and TRBJ1-3; TRBD1 is a possible D gene (6 bases). The CDR3 contains 15 residues. From germline, CDR1 is SGHKS and CDR2 YYEKEE (reference sequence). The germline V and J ends were trimmed by 2 bases and 0 bases, with 9 bases remaining between them.

The V call is TRBV25-1, the J call TRBJ1-2; 9 bases map to TRBD1. Germline CDR1 reads MGHDK; CDR2 reads SYGVNS. The CDR3 covers 14 residues. The CDR3 bases are TGTGAGGATCGAACAGGGGGCAGGGGCTATGGCTACACCTTC. The encoded protein is CEDRTGGRGYGYTF.

The V and J genes are TRBV10-3 and TRBJ2-3; 10 positions match TRBD1. The CDR3 is 15 amino acids. The germline CDR1 and CDR2 sequences are ENHRY and SYGVKD. Germline trimming cut 7 bases from V and 9 bases from J; bases unmatched to any gene: 13. CDR3 coding DNA: TGTGCCATCATGGGTCCACGGGACAGGGGTCAAACGCAGTATTTT. Encoded protein: CAIMGPRDRGQTQYF.

This clonotype has more than one count but fewer than ten. The chain carries TRBV20-1 and TRBJ1-5; no firm D call. Per germline, CDR1 DFQATT and CDR2 SNEGSKA (reference sequence). V was clipped by 5 bases and J by 3 bases, with 11 bases between them. The CDR3 has 13 residues. CDR3 protein: CSASTASNQPQHF. As DNA, the CDR3 is TGCAGTGCTTCTACAGCATCCAATCAGCCCCAGCATTTT.

The rearrangement joins TRBV20-1 to TRBJ1-5, with D uncertain. Germline V gene data show CDR1 as DFQATT and CDR2 as SNEGSKA (reference sequence). The CDR3 loop spans 13 amino acids. V lost 5 bases and J 1 base, leaving 9 bases between the germline ends. The CDR3 DNA reads as TGCAGTGCTCTTACAGTGAGCAATCAGCCCCAGCATTTT. Encoded protein: CSALTVSNQPQHF.

The sample holds a few counts of this clonotype. The J gene is TRBJ1-2, the V gene TRBV4-3; possibly TRBD1 for D (6 bases). The germline V gene encodes CDR1 LGHNA and CDR2 YSLEER. This CDR3 region has 15 residues. Trimming removed 1 base at V and 3 bases at J, with 12 bases between. The CDR3 protein is CASSQGVSGDYGYTF. The CDR3 DNA follows: TGCGCCAGCAGCCAAGGAGTTTCAGGGGACTATGGCTACACCTTC.

V is TRBV5-6 and J is TRBJ1-1; TRBD1 matches 7 bases. The CDR3 spans 16 residues. V lost 3 bases, J lost 4 bases, and 12 bases stayed unmatched. Germline loops: CDR1 SGHDT, CDR2 YYEEEE. CDR3 amino acids: CASSSTPTGSGTEAFF. CDR3 DNA: TGTGCCAGCAGCTCGACCCCGACAGGGTCAGGCACTGAAGCTTTCTTT.

J is TRBJ2-5 and V is TRBV15, with 8 bases matching TRBD2. The germline CDR1 and CDR2 sequences are LNHNV and YYDKDF (reference sequence). V lost 0 bases and J lost 2; bases outside the gene matches: 5. This CDR3 region has 16 residues. The CDR3 is CATSRDHGLAQETQYF. The CDR3 DNA sequence: TGTGCCACCAGCAGAGATCATGGACTAGCACAAGAGACCCAGTACTTC.

A word on this clonotype: A much more abundant neighbour one base away suggests this may be a read error. The V gene is TRBV5-5, the J gene TRBJ1-4; no reliable D call. Looked up from germline, CDR1 is SGHKS and CDR2 is YYEKEE (reference sequence). The CDR3 length is 12 residues. This CDR3 reads CANSLRGEKLFF. The CDR3 DNA reads TGTGCCAACAGCTTGAGAGGGGAAAAACTGTTTTTT. The whole variable domain, remainder taken from reference TRBV5-5 and TRBJ1-4, is DAGVTQSPTHLIKTRGQQVTLRCSPISGHKSVSWYQQVLGQGPQFIFQYYEKEERGRGNFPDRFSARQFPNYSSELNVNALLLGDSALYLCANSLRGEKLFFGSGTQLSVL.

The chain employs TRBV20-1 and TRBJ2-1; no clear D gene. Germline CDR1 DFQATT, CDR2 SNEGSKA (reference sequence). Trimming removed 4 bases from V and 0 bases from J, with 10 bases in between. The CDR3 extends over 14 amino acids. CDR3 residues: CSAIGQSSYNEQFF. As DNA, the CDR3 is TGCAGTGCTATAGGGCAGAGCTCCTACAATGAGCAGTTCTTC.

This clonotype was picked up a small number of times. The chain carries TRBV12-3 or TRBV12-4 and TRBJ1-1; D uncertain. The germline V and J ends were trimmed by 5 bases and 2 bases, with 6 bases remaining between them. CDR3 length equals 12 residues. The CDR3: CASSISNTEAFF. The DNA of the CDR3 is TGTGCCAGCAGTATTAGTAACACTGAAGCTTTCTTT.

The J gene is TRBJ1-2, the V gene TRBV6-5; no clear D gene. Trimming removed 7 bases from V and 8 bases from J, with 14 bases in between. The germline V gene encodes CDR1 MNHEY and CDR2 SVGAGI. This CDR3 is built from 12 residues. The CDR3 coding sequence is TGTGCCAGCATGAACGGCCGAGGGGGCTACACCTTC. Protein sequence: CASMNGRGGYTF.

Only a few counts were recorded for this clonotype. This chain joins TRBV7-8 and TRBJ1-4; 8 bases match TRBD1. Germline V gene lookup returns CDR1 SGHVS and CDR2 FQNEAQ. The trim removed 5 bases at V and 8 bases at J, leaving 13 bases unmatched. The CDR3 totals 16 residues. CDR3 sequence reads: CASSQRREGDREKLFF. The CDR3 bases are TGTGCCAGCAGCCAGAGGCGGGAAGGGGACAGGGAAAAACTGTTTTTT.

The gene calls are TRBV29-1 and TRBJ2-1; 16 bases match TRBD2. The CDR3 loop spans 14 amino acids. Germline values: CDR1 SQVTM, CDR2 ANQGSEA. J lost 10 bases, V lost 6 bases, and 6 bases had no gene match. The CDR3: CSVGTSGGAEEQFF. As DNA, the CDR3 is TGCAGCGTGGGGACTAGCGGGGGGGCCGAGGAGCAGTTCTTC.

This clonotype was counted once. Germline is not matched at one junction end, which may reflect a read error. The rearrangement links TRBV29-1 to TRBJ1-2; 9 bases are shared with TRBD1. CDR1 and CDR2 (germline): SQVTM, ANQGSEA. The CDR3 loop spans 12 amino acids. The CDR3: CSIAWTGVGCTF. The CDR3 nucleotides read TGCAGCATTGCTTGGACAGGGGTAGGCTGCACCTTC.

This clonotype has just a few counts. The chain couples TRBV28 to TRBJ2-7; D is ambiguous. The J call is doubtful: the DNA matches TRBJ2-5 better. The length of the CDR3 is 15 residues. Germline assignment: CDR1 MDHEN and CDR2 SYDVKM. Here the CDR3 DNA reads TGTGCCAGCAGTTTAAGTTCGGGCTACCAAGAGACCCAGTACTTC. Protein: CASSLSSGYQETQYF.

V and J are TRBV7-2 and TRBJ2-5; tentatively, D is TRBD2 (6 bases). CDR1 SGHTA and CDR2 FQGNSA come from the germline V gene. There are 14 residues in the CDR3. V was pared by 5 bases and J by 2 bases, with 12 bases between. In nucleotides, the CDR3 is TGTGCCAGCAGCCCCGGACTAATGCAAGAGACCCAGTACTTC. It is translated as CASSPGLMQETQYF.

This clonotype showed up just a few times. The rearrangement joins TRBV29-1 to TRBJ2-3; D is undetermined. Between the trimmed V and J ends, which lost 5 bases and 0 bases, there was a span of 12 bases. This CDR3 region has 14 residues. The V gene's germline CDR1 is SQVTM and CDR2 ANQGSEA. The CDR3 region is CSVQSSLSTDTQYF. The CDR3, as DNA: TGCAGCGTTCAGAGCTCGCTAAGCACAGATACGCAGTATTTT.

This clonotype has more than one count but fewer than ten. The V and J genes are TRBV9 and TRBJ2-3; D is perhaps TRBD2 (6 bases). Per germline, CDR1 SGDLS and CDR2 YYNGEE. This CDR3 contains 14 residues. The germline V and J ends were trimmed by 4 bases and 3 bases, with 12 bases remaining between them. CDR3 sequence (DNA): TGTGCCAGCAGCACCCGCGGGGAGACAGATACGCAGTATTTT. Amino acids: CASSTRGETDTQYF.

This clonotype was counted only a few times. The chain employs TRBV4-3 and TRBJ2-3; D is possibly TRBD2 (6 bases). CDR3 length: 15 amino acids. V was pared by 3 bases and J by 0 bases, with 10 bases between. Germline V CDR1 and CDR2: LGHNA, YSLEER. CDR3 sequence reads: CASSQMGGSTDTQYF. The CDR3 DNA follows: TGCGCCAGCAGCCAGATGGGGGGTAGCACAGATACGCAGTATTTT.

This clonotype came up a few times. The gene calls are TRBV28 and TRBJ1-2; the D is unclear. The ends were cut back, 4 bases at V and 8 bases at J, with 23 bases in the middle. This CDR3 spans 16 amino acids. Germline V lookup: CDR1 MDHEN, CDR2 SYDVKM. The CDR3 DNA reads as TGTGCCAGCAGTTCCGAACCCGATTTAAGGGCGGGGGGCTACACCTTC. Its protein product is CASSSEPDLRAGGYTF.

This clonotype was counted between two and nine times. An end of the junction differs from the germline gene, which may be a read error. This chain joins TRBV11-2 and TRBJ2-3; a possible D gene is TRBD1 (6 bases). The CDR3 sequence is 14 residues long. Germline loops: CDR1 SGHAT, CDR2 FQNNGV. The CDR3 DNA is TGTGCCAGCAGTAACGACAGGAGCACAGATGCGCAGTATTTT. Protein sequence: CASSNDRSTDAQYF.